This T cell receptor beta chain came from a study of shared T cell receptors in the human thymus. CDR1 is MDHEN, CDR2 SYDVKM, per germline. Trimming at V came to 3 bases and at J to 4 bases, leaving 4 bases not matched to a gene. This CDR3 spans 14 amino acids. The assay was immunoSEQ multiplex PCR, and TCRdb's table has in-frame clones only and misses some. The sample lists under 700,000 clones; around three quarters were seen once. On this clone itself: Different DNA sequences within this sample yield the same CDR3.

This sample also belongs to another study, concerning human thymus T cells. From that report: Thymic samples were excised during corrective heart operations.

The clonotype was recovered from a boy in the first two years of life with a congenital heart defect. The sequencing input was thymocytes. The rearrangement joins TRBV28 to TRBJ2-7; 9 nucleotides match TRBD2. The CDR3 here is CASSLWLAGYEQYF. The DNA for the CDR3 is TGTGCCAGCAGTTTGTGGCTAGCGGGGTACGAGCAGTACTTC. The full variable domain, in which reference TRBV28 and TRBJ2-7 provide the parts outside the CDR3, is DVKVTQSSRYLVKRTGEKVFLECVQDMDHENMFWYRQDPGLGLRLIYFSYDVKMKEKGDIPEGYSVSREKKERFSLILESASTNQTSMYLCASSLWLAGYEQYFGPGTRLTVT.